Listed here is a single T cell receptor (beta chain). Germline V CDR1 and CDR2: SGHRS, YFSETQ. Trimming shortened V by 0 bases and J by 4 bases, and 11 bases separated the two germline ends. The CDR3 has 15 amino acids. Per the study methods: Amplification of reference gene primers was used by the study to estimate nucleated cell counts. Only in-frame clones appear in the TCRdb table, and some are missing; sequencing was by immunoSEQ multiplex PCR. The DNA was the basis for D and trimming; V, J and clone size are from that table. This sample has 80,000 to 95,000 clones, with 87% found just once. The record originates from a study of blood T cell repertoires in COVID-19. On the study more broadly: The samples span acute and convalescent COVID-19 from the United States, Italy and Spain. PBMCs, B-cell-depleted T cells, or T cells provided the cDNA or gDNA that made up the material.

Input material: peripheral blood. V usage is TRBV5-1 and J usage is TRBJ2-1; a possible D gene is TRBD1 (5 bases). The TCR comes from a woman aged 45-65 years with active or convalescent COVID-19. The chain's CDR3 is CASSLEQGLYNEQFF. The CDR3, as DNA: TGCGCCAGCAGCTTGGAGCAGGGCTTATACAATGAGCAGTTCTTC.